The rows below give T cell receptor beta chains drawn from one sample of a study of blood T cells in healthy people across ages. Using its own MiXCR run on the 5' RACE reads, TCRdb lists one record per CDR3 protein. The sample lists approximately 690,000 distinct CDR3 sequences; roughly 53% were seen once. The sequencing input was blood. Receptor source: a man aged 55 to 70 in good health. CDR3s include the opening cysteine and the closing phenylalanine or tryptophan. D genes are given only for firm matches. The listing skips clone size in some rows; elsewhere it reads once, few, many or a size class.

J gene: TRBJ2-5
clone size: .
V gene: TRBV4-2
D gene: TRBD2
CDR3 protein: CASSQRPGRRGGNEQYF
CDR3 DNA: TGTGCCAGCAGCCAGCGCCCCGGTAGGCGGGGGGGCAATGAGCAGTACTTC

J gene: TRBJ2-5
clone size: .
V gene: TRBV11-2
D gene: .
CDR3 protein: CASSRTRGTQETQYF
CDR3 DNA: TGTGCCAGCAGCCGAACTAGGGGGACTCAAGAGACCCAGTACTTC

J gene: TRBJ2-4
clone size: .
V gene: TRBV6-6
D gene: .
CDR3 protein: CASSYGTRRTENIQYF
CDR3 DNA: TGTGCCAGCAGTTACGGGACTCGAAGGACCGAAAACATTCAGTACTTC

J gene: TRBJ2-3
clone size: .
V gene: TRBV7-2
D gene: .
CDR3 protein: CASSLGQFHTDTQYF
CDR3 DNA: TGTGCCAGCAGCCTAGGACAGTTCCACACAGATACGCAGTATTTT

J gene: TRBJ2-7
clone size: .
V gene: TRBV6-6
D gene: TRBD2
CDR3 protein: CASSSAGGGLRDEQYF
CDR3 DNA: TGTGCCAGCAGTTCTGCGGGCGGGGGTTTGAGGGACGAGCAGTACTTC

J gene: TRBJ2-7
clone size: few
V gene: TRBV5-6
D gene: .
CDR3 protein: CASSLAPRGEQYF
CDR3 DNA: TGTGCCAGCAGCTTGGCCCCGAGGGGCGAGCAGTACTTC

J gene: TRBJ2-5
clone size: .
V gene: TRBV4-1
D gene: .
CDR3 protein: CASSLDGAEYF
CDR3 DNA: TGCGCCAGCAGCCTAGATGGGGCGGAGTACTTC

J gene: TRBJ1-3
clone size: .
V gene: TRBV20-1
D gene: TRBD1
CDR3 protein: CSAKRTGAGNTIYF
CDR3 DNA: TGCAGTGCTAAAAGGACAGGGGCAGGAAACACCATATATTTT

J gene: TRBJ1-4
clone size: .
V gene: TRBV6-6
D gene: .
CDR3 protein: CASSWNAGTNEKLFF
CDR3 DNA: TGTGCCAGCAGTTGGAATGCGGGAACTAATGAAAAACTGTTTTTT

J gene: TRBJ2-1
clone size: .
V gene: TRBV5-1
D gene: TRBD1
CDR3 protein: CASSLQGQGAYEQFF
CDR3 DNA: TGCGCCAGCAGCTTGCAAGGGCAGGGGGCCTATGAGCAGTTCTTC

J gene: TRBJ2-5
clone size: .
V gene: TRBV29-1
D gene: TRBD1
CDR3 protein: CSAYDRGGGEQYF
CDR3 DNA: TGCAGCGCCTATGACAGGGGTGGAGGGGAGCAGTACTTC

J gene: TRBJ1-2
clone size: .
V gene: TRBV5-1
D gene: .
CDR3 protein: CASSGEGIGLYGYTF
CDR3 DNA: TGCGCCAGCAGCGGGGAAGGTATTGGCCTCTATGGCTACACCTTC

J gene: TRBJ1-4
clone size: .
V gene: TRBV20-1
D gene: .
CDR3 protein: CSAEGQGNNEKLFF
CDR3 DNA: TGCAGTGCTGAGGGGCAGGGAAATAATGAAAAACTGTTTTTT

J gene: TRBJ2-1
clone size: .
V gene: TRBV5-1
D gene: TRBD1
CDR3 protein: CASSPETGNSNEQFF
CDR3 DNA: TGCGCCAGCAGCCCCGAGACAGGGAACAGCAATGAGCAGTTCTTC

J gene: TRBJ2-7
clone size: .
V gene: TRBV7-9
D gene: .
CDR3 protein: CASTETTEQYF
CDR3 DNA: TGTGCCAGCACGGAAACGACCGAGCAGTACTTC

J gene: TRBJ2-3
clone size: .
V gene: TRBV7-2
D gene: .
CDR3 protein: CASSPQEALTSTQYF
CDR3 DNA: TGTGCCAGCAGCCCTCAGGAGGCCCTCACAAGTACGCAGTATTTT

J gene: TRBJ1-1
clone size: few
V gene: TRBV29-1
D gene: .
CDR3 protein: CSVGQQASEAFF
CDR3 DNA: TGCAGCGTTGGCCAACAGGCCTCTGAAGCTTTCTTT

J gene: TRBJ1-2
clone size: .
V gene: TRBV21-1
D gene: .
CDR3 protein: CASSTSYRVPTYGYTF
CDR3 DNA: TGTGCCAGCAGCACGAGCTACAGGGTGCCGACCTATGGCTACACCTTC

J gene: TRBJ2-2
clone size: .
V gene: TRBV11-2
D gene: .
CDR3 protein: CASSLDLAPGYTGELFF
CDR3 DNA: TGTGCCAGCAGCTTAGATCTGGCGCCCGGCTACACCGGGGAGCTGTTTTTT

J gene: TRBJ2-3
clone size: .
V gene: TRBV5-1
D gene: TRBD1
CDR3 protein: CASSLSTGTGGTDTQYF
CDR3 DNA: TGCGCCAGCAGCTTGAGTACCGGGACAGGGGGCACAGATACGCAGTATTTT

J gene: TRBJ2-7
clone size: many
V gene: TRBV5-6
D gene: .
CDR3 protein: CASSLSRRDEQYF
CDR3 DNA: TGTGCCAGCAGCTTGTCGCGGAGAGACGAGCAGTACTTC

J gene: TRBJ2-7
clone size: .
V gene: TRBV27
D gene: .
CDR3 protein: CASSPRGGGFYEQYF
CDR3 DNA: TGTGCCAGCAGTCCCAGGGGGGGGGGCTTCTACGAGCAGTACTTC

J gene: TRBJ2-7
clone size: few
V gene: TRBV15
D gene: TRBD1
CDR3 protein: CATSKGQGGYEQYF
CDR3 DNA: TGTGCCACCAGCAAGGGACAGGGGGGCTACGAGCAGTACTTC